The rows below give T cell receptor beta chains drawn from one sample of a study of CD8 T cells in ankylosing spondylitis. Each CDR3 protein is one row after TCRdb ran MiXCR on the 5' RACE reads. The data show 700,000 to 850,000 distinct CDR3 sequences, with over 9.5% seen just once and about 0.5% held by the top ten. The specimen sequenced was blood, either unsorted or a sorted T cell fraction (not recorded which). The source of these receptors is a male donor with ankylosing spondylitis. CDR3s include the opening cysteine and the closing phenylalanine or tryptophan. D genes are given only for firm matches. The size of a clone is reported for some rows only, either as once, few or many, or as a class for expanded clones.

d_call,cdr3_length,v_call,clone_size,j_call,cdr3_nt,cdr3_aa
NA,15,TRBV6-1,NA,TRBJ2-7,TGTGCCAGCAGTGAACCCCCGGGACCGGTCTACGAGCAGTACTTC,CASSEPPGPVYEQYF
NA,13,TRBV29-1,NA,TRBJ2-5,TGCAGCGTTGTGGGCGACCACCAAGAGACCCAGTACTTC,CSVVGDHQETQYF
NA,13,TRBV7-8,NA,TRBJ2-1,TGTGCCAGCAGACACCGGACTAACAATGAGCAGTTCTTC,CASRHRTNNEQFF
NA,16,TRBV7-9,NA,TRBJ1-2,TGTGCCAGCAGCGAGGGTTACAATCGGGCCTCCCGGGGCTACACCTTC,CASSEGYNRASRGYTF
TRBD1,14,TRBV5-1,NA,TRBJ1-6,TGCGCCAGCAGCATGGGACAGGGCAATTCACCCCTCCACTTT,CASSMGQGNSPLHF
TRBD2,17,TRBV7-8,NA,TRBJ2-4,TGTGCCAGCAGCCCCGGGACTAGCGGGAGACGGTCGGACATTCAGTACTTC,CASSPGTSGRRSDIQYF
NA,15,TRBV7-9,NA,TRBJ1-4,TGTGCCAGCAGCTTGGCGACGGGGCTGAGTGAAAAACTGTTTTTT,CASSLATGLSEKLFF
NA,14,TRBV5-1,few,TRBJ1-1,TGCGCCAGCAGCGAGTCAGCAGACGGGACTGAAGCTTTCTTT,CASSESADGTEAFF
TRBD2,16,TRBV7-6,few,TRBJ2-7,TGTGCCAGCAGCTCCATGACTAGCGGGGGAAATTACGAGCAGTACTTC,CASSSMTSGGNYEQYF
NA,12,TRBV5-1,few,TRBJ2-1,TGCGCCAGCAGCTCAGCCTGGATGGAGCAGTTCTTC,CASSSAWMEQFF
NA,14,TRBV4-3,few,TRBJ1-2,TGCGCCAGCAGCCAAGCCCGAGCGACCCATGGCTACACCTTC,CASSQARATHGYTF
NA,15,TRBV24-1,few,TRBJ2-1,TGTGCCACCAGTGCCCACAGGAGTTCCCACAATGAGCAGTTCTTC,CATSAHRSSHNEQFF
TRBD1,13,TRBV20-1,few,TRBJ2-7,TGCAGTGCCGAGGGACAGCAAGCCTACGAGCAGTACTTC,CSAEGQQAYEQYF
TRBD1,14,TRBV9,few,TRBJ1-1,TGTGCCAGCAGCCGTAAGGGGGCAGGAACTGAAGCTTTCTTT,CASSRKGAGTEAFF
NA,13,TRBV29-1,many,TRBJ1-3,TGCAGCGTTGTGAAGGATACGGGAAACACCATATATTTT,CSVVKDTGNTIYF
NA,11,TRBV20-1,NA,TRBJ2-7,TGCAGTGCTCGTGAGAACTACGAGCAGTACTTC,CSARENYEQYF
TRBD2,17,TRBV20-1,few,TRBJ2-7,TGCAGTGCTAGAGATCTTGTAGAGCGGGAGGGAAGTTACGAGCAGTACTTC,CSARDLVEREGSYEQYF
NA,13,TRBV30,few,TRBJ1-1,TGTGCCTCCCTCATTAAGGGGAACACTGAAGCTTTCTTT,CASLIKGNTEAFF
NA,13,TRBV5-1,few,TRBJ2-1,TGCGCCAGCAGCTTACAAGTAGACAATGAGCAGTTCTTC,CASSLQVDNEQFF
TRBD1,15,TRBV6-5,NA,TRBJ1-1,TGTGCCAGCAGTTACTGGACAGGGGGATACACTGAAGCTTTCTTT,CASSYWTGGYTEAFF
TRBD2,17,TRBV11-2,NA,TRBJ2-1,TGTGCCAGCAGCTTAGTTTCTAGCGGGGGGGCCCGGGGGGAGCAGTTCTTC,CASSLVSSGGARGEQFF
NA,16,TRBV4-1,NA,TRBJ1-4,TGCGCCAGCAGCTTTAACTCATGGGCCCCTAATGAAAAACTGTTTTTT,CASSFNSWAPNEKLFF
NA,15,TRBV29-1,many,TRBJ1-1,TGCAGCGCCGCGGGATTGGGTAGAGGAAACACTGAAGCTTTCTTT,CSAAGLGRGNTEAFF
NA,14,TRBV7-2,few,TRBJ2-5,TGTGCCAGCAGCCAAAGGCCAGCGCAAGAGACCCAGTACTTC,CASSQRPAQETQYF
NA,13,TRBV29-1,few,TRBJ1-1,TGCAGCGTTGGACTGATTTTCGGCACTGAAGCTTTCTTT,CSVGLIFGTEAFF
NA,14,TRBV20-1,NA,TRBJ2-7,TGCAGTGCTCCCAGGGCAGGGCAGGCCTACGAGCAGTACTTC,CSAPRAGQAYEQYF
NA,16,TRBV5-5,few,TRBJ1-6,TGTGCCAGCAGCTTACAGGGTCTTGGGTATAATTCACCCCTCCACTTT,CASSLQGLGYNSPLHF
NA,13,TRBV20-1,NA,TRBJ1-6,TGCAGTGCTAGGGGGGTGTTAGCCTCACCCCTCCACTTT,CSARGVLASPLHF
NA,16,TRBV20-1,NA,TRBJ1-1,TGCAGTGCTAGAGATCTTTTCGGGGAGGGTTTGACTGAAGCTTTCTTT,CSARDLFGEGLTEAFF
NA,15,TRBV20-1,few,TRBJ1-1,TGCAGTGCTAGAGATCCCCAAACACCAGGGACTGAAGCTTTCTTT,CSARDPQTPGTEAFF
NA,13,TRBV7-7,few,TRBJ2-1,TGTGCTAGCAGCAAACTAGTTTTAAATGAGCAGTTCTTC,CASSKLVLNEQFF
NA,12,TRBV29-1,many,TRBJ2-5,TGCAGCGCCTCCTTGGGGGGAGAGACCCAGTACTTC,CSASLGGETQYF
TRBD1,14,TRBV20-1,NA,TRBJ2-5,TGCAGTGCTATAGGGGGACAGACTCAAGAGACCCAGTACTTC,CSAIGGQTQETQYF
NA,12,TRBV12-5,few,TRBJ1-1,TGTGCTAGTGGTTCCGGACCGGGGAGGGCTTTCTTT,CASGSGPGRAFF
NA,15,TRBV11-2,few,TRBJ2-5,TGTGCCAGCAGTTTCACGTCAGGGATGGGAGAGACCCAGTACTTC,CASSFTSGMGETQYF
NA,15,TRBV20-1,few,TRBJ1-1,TGCAGTGCTAGAGCAGGGCAGGGGAGGTGGACTGAAGCTTTCTTT,CSARAGQGRWTEAFF
TRBD2,19,TRBV2,NA,TRBJ2-1,TGTGCCAGCAGTGAGCTGCTAGCGGGAGGTCTCCTTTCCTACAATGAGCAGTTCTTC,CASSELLAGGLLSYNEQFF
NA,16,TRBV4-2,few,TRBJ2-3,TGTGCCAGCAGCCAAGATTCCAACCGGGGCGCAGATACGCAGTATTTT,CASSQDSNRGADTQYF